The table lists the clone carrying this T cell receptor beta chain with many counts. This record comes from a study of early T cells in non-severe SARS-CoV-2 infection. V was shortened by 2 bases and J by 8 bases, with 15 bases between the two germline ends. This CDR3 is 14 amino acids long. Per the germline V gene, CDR1 is SGHVS and CDR2 is FQNEAQ. TCRdb reanalysed the 5' RACE reads using MiXCR and keeps one entry per CDR3 protein. The sample consists of fewer than 30,000 distinct CDR3 sequences, about 9.5% of them appearing once. The chain employs TRBV7-8 and TRBJ1-2, with D unresolved. The material sequenced was whole blood. This sequence originates from an adult who was a healthcare worker with PCR-confirmed SARS-CoV-2 infection or an uninfected control (not recorded which). The CDR3, as DNA: TGTGCCAGCAGCTTACTGGATCGGGCTGGGGGCTACACCTTC. This gives the protein CASSLLDRAGGYTF.